This T cell receptor beta chain comes out of a study of CD8 T cells in ankylosing spondylitis (dated by TCRdb to about 2017). At the level of the whole study: The study profiled T cell receptor beta repertoires in healthy donors and ankylosing spondylitis patients to find disease-linked TCR variants. The full study cohort was made up of about 25 ankylosing spondylitis patients and roughly 98 healthy donors. Peripheral blood was sampled, and synovial fluid was additionally collected from ankylosing spondylitis patients. Findings and caveats that apply to the study as a whole: Blood from ankylosing spondylitis patients appeared to be characterized by a TCR beta motif made up of several highly homologous amino acid variants. Some TCR beta motif variants had previously been reported in synovial fluid and blood of reactive arthritis patients, which suggested common disease-initiation mechanisms. The disease-linked clones showed a CD8+ phenotype and occurred at relatively low frequencies in peripheral blood. The disease-linked clones were reported as significantly enriched in matched synovial fluid samples from ankylosing spondylitis patients.

The germline V gene sets CDR1 to KGHDR and CDR2 to SFDVKD. The CDR3 sequence holds 14 residues, the cysteine and phenylalanine included. Only the CDR3 DNA stays, 42 bases, in frame from base 1. The germline V end is reduced by 3 bases and the J end by 3 bases; junction bases left unmatched: 0. Sequencing instrument: Illumina HiSeq 2500. TCR beta libraries were prepared by quantitative 5'-RACE with molecular barcodes. As for the authors' bioinformatics: Disease-linked TCR variants were identified with a new computational method built on a probabilistic model of VDJ rearrangement. TCRdb trimmed public reads at Q25 via fastp, called clones via MiXCR and kept in-frame beta chains. Every CDR3 protein is listed once, alongside the most common genes and DNA of its rows. These V and J calls are TCRdb output, not the study's own analysis. The sample data list around 490,000 distinct CDR3 sequences, and roughly 5.2% of these were observed just once. The top ten clonotypes cover approximately 4% of the sample.

This clonotype was seen at least ten times. Its antigen remains undetermined. No qualities accompany the bases; no much larger clone lies one base away. The rearrangement joined TRBV24-1 to TRBJ2-2, and TRBD1 aligns with 7 junction nucleotides. This TCR derives from a male donor with ankylosing spondylitis. The sequenced sample consisted of blood, either unsorted or a sorted T cell fraction (not recorded which). The CDR3 region reads CATSDDRDTGELFF. The bases read TGTGCCACCAGTGATGACAGGGACACCGGGGAGCTGTTTTTT.